This T cell receptor beta chain emerged from a study of blood T cells in healthy people across ages. Study results and caveats: Possibly, changes in expanded clonotypes were confounded because donor CMV status was unknown.

This clonotype was seen only once. Its target is unknown. Every donor contributed roughly 10 milliliters of peripheral blood by blood draw. A sample-barcoded 5' primer and a J-beta primer mix were used in a second PCR of about 7 to 12 cycles. TCRdb re-called the 5' RACE reads through MiXCR, storing one row per CDR3 protein. The data hold hundreds of thousands of distinct CDR3 sequences, with approximately 44% observed a single time. The junction had 7 bases not matched to a gene; V was cut back by 5 bases and J by 8 bases. This CDR3 contains 15 residues. Germline-derived CDR1 and CDR2 are SEHNR and FQNEAQ (reference sequence).

Sequenced: blood. This TCR derives from a man in his fifties or sixties in good health. The rearrangement uses TRBV7-9 and TRBJ2-1; 12 bases fit TRBD2. This chain's CDR3 is CASSPRLAGGYEQFF. The CDR3 nucleotides read TGTGCCAGCAGCCCCCGGCTAGCGGGGGGGTATGAGCAGTTCTTC.